These 2 T cell receptor beta chains were all obtained from the same sample, sequenced in a study of blood T cell repertoires in COVID-19. Clones were sequenced by immunoSEQ multiplex PCR, and TCRdb holds only the in-frame ones, with some missing. The sample lists fewer than 250,000 clones; over 75% were seen once. The material sequenced was PBMCs or T cells enriched from blood (not recorded which). The receptor set was obtained from a man in his thirties or forties in a cohort exposed to, infected with or recovered from COVID-19 (not recorded which).

The gene calls are TRBV9 and TRBJ2-3, with D unclear. CDR1 and CDR2 (germline): SGDLS, YYNGEE. Trimming took 0 bases from V and 0 from J, leaving 8 bases between them. The CDR3 is 15 residues long. The CDR3 loop reads CASSVEAASTDTQYF. Written as DNA, the CDR3 is TGTGCCAGCAGCGTAGAGGCGGCCAGCACAGATACGCAGTATTTT.

The chain recombines TRBV3-1 (or the pseudogene TRBV3-2) with TRBJ2-3; 9 nucleotides line up with TRBD1. The CDR3 spans 15 residues. Germline V gene data show CDR1 as LGHDT and CDR2 as YNNKEL (reference sequence). V lost 5 bases, J lost 3 bases, and 6 bases stayed unmatched. The CDR3: CASSGGTGRTDTQYF. The DNA for the CDR3 is TGTGCCAGCAGCGGCGGGACAGGGAGGACAGATACGCAGTATTTT.